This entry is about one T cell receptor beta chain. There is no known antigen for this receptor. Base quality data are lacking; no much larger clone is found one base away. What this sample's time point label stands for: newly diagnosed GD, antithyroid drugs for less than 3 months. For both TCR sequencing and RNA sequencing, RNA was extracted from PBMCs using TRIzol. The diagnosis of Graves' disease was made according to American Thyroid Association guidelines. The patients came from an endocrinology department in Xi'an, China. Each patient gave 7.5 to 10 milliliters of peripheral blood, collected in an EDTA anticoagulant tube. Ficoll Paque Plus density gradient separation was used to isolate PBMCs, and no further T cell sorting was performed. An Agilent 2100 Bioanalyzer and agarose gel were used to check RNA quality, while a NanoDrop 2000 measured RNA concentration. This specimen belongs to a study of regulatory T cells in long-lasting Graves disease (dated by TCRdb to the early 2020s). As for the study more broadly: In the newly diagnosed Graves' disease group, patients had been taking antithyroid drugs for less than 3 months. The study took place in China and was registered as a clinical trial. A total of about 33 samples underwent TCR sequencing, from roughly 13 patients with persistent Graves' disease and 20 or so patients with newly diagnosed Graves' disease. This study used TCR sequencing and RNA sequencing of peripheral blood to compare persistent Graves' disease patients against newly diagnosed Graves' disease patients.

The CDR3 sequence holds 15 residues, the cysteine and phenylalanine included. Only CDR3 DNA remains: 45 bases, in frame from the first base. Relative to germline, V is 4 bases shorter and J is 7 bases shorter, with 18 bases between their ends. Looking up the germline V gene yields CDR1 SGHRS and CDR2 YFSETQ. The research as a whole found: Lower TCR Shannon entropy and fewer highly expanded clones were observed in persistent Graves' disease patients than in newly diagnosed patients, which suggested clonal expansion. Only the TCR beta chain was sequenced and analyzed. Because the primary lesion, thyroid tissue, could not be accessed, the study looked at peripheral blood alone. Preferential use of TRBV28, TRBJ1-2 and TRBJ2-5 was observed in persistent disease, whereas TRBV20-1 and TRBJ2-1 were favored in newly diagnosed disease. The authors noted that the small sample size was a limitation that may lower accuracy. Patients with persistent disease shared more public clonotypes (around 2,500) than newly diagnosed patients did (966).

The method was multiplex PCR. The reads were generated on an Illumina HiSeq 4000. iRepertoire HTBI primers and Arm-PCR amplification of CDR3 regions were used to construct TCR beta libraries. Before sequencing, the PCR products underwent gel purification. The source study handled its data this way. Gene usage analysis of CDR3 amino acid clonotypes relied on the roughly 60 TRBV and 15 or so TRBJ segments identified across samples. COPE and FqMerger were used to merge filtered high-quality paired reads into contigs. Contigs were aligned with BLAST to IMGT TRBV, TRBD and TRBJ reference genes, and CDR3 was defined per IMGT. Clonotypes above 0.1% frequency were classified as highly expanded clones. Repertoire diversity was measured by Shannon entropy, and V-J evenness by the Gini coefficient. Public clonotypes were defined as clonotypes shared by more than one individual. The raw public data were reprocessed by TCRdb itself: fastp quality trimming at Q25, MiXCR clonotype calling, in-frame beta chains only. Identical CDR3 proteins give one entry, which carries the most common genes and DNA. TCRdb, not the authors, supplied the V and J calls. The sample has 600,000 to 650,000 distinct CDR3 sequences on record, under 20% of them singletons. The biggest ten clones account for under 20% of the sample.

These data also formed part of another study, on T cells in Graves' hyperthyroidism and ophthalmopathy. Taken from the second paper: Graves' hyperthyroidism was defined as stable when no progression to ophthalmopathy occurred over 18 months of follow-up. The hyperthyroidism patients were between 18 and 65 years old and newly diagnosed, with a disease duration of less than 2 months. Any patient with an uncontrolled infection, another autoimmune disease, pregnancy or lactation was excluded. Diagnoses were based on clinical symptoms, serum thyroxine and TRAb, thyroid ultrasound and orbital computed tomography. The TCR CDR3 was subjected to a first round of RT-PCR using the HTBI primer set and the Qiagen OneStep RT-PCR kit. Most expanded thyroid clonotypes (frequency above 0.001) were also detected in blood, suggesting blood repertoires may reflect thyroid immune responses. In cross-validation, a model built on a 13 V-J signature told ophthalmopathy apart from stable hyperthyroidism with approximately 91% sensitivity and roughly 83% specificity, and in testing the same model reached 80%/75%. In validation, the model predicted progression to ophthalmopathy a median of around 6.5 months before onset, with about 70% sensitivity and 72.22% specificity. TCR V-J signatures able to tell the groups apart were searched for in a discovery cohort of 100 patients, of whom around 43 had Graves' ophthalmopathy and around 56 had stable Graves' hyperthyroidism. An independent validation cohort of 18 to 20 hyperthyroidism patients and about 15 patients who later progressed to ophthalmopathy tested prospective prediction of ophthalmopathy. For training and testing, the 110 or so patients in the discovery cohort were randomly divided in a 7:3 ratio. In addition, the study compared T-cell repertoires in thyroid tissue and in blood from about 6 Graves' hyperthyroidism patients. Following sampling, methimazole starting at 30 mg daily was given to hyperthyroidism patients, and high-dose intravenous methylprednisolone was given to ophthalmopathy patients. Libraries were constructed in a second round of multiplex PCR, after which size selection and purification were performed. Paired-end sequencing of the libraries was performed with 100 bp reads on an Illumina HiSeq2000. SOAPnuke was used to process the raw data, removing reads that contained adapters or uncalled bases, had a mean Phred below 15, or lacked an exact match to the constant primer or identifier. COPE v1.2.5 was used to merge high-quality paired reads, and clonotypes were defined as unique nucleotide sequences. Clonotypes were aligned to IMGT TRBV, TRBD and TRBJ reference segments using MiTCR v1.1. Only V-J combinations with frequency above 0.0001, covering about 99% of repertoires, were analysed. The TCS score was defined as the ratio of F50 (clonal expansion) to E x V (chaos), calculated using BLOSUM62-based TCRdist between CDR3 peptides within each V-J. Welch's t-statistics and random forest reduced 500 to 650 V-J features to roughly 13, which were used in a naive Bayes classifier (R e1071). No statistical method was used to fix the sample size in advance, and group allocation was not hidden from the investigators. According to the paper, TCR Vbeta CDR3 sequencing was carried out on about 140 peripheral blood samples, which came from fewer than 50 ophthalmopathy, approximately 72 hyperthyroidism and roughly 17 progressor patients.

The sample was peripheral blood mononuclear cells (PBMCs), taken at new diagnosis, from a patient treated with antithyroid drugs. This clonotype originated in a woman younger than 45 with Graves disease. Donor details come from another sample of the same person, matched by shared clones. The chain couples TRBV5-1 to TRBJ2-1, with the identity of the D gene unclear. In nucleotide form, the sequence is TGCGCCAGCAGCATATCAGCAATGGCGCGGAATGAGCAGTTCTTC. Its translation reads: CASSISAMARNEQFF.